These 18 T cell receptor beta chains came from one sample sequenced in a study of blood T cell repertoires in COVID-19. Libraries were prepared by immunoSEQ multiplex PCR; TCRdb keeps only in-frame clonotypes and omits some of them. The sample holds some 300,000 clones; roughly nine tenths are singletons and the top ten take 2.5% to 3%. Input material: PBMCs or T cells enriched from blood (not recorded which). The receptors derive from a woman aged 45 to 65 who had been exposed to COVID-19.

This CDR3 reads CASSYPGTYEQYF. The CDR3 DNA reads TGTGCCAGCAGTTACCCGGGAACCTACGAGCAGTACTTC. The chain recombines TRBV6-5 with TRBJ2-7, with a possible D match to TRBD2 (5 bases). The germline V and J ends were trimmed by 2 bases and 2 bases, with 7 bases remaining between them. CDR3 length: 13 residues. Germline V gene sequence: CDR1 MNHEY, CDR2 SVGAGI.

The chain has TRBV7-8 and TRBJ2-7; a weak D match, TRBD2 (5 bases). The CDR3 contains 15 residues. Germline V gene lookup returns CDR1 SGHVS and CDR2 FQNEAQ. The ends were cut back, 1 base at V and 0 bases at J, with 10 bases in the middle. CDR3 nucleotides: TGTGCCAGCAGCTTAGTTCTAGCTCTCTCCTACGAGCAGTACTTC. Translation gives CASSLVLALSYEQYF.

CDR3 in amino acids: CASGLGTPNEKLFF. DNA for the CDR3: TGTGCCAGCGGACTCGGGACACCTAATGAAAAACTGTTTTTT. The chain links TRBV28 to TRBJ1-4, with a tentative D call TRBD1 (6 bases). CDR1 is MDHEN, CDR2 SYDVKM, per germline. Deletions cut 8 bases from V and 3 bases from J, with 13 bases between. The CDR3 consists of 14 residues.

The V call is TRBV19, the J call TRBJ1-6; D gene unclear. Trimming shortened V by 3 bases and J by 10 bases, and 7 bases separated the two germline ends. This CDR3 region has 12 residues. Looked up from germline, CDR1 is LNHDA and CDR2 is SQIVND (reference sequence). This CDR3 reads CASSMEFSPLHF. The CDR3 region has the DNA TGTGCCAGTAGTATGGAGTTCTCACCCCTCCACTTT.

This chain uses TRBV4-1 with TRBJ2-2; D is undetermined. The CDR3 extends over 14 amino acids. Germline assignment: CDR1 MGHRA and CDR2 YSYEKL. Between the trimmed V and J ends, which lost 2 bases and 2 bases, there was a span of 6 bases. The CDR3 loop reads CASSQSGNTGELFF. CDR3 DNA: TGCGCCAGCAGCCAATCGGGTAACACCGGGGAGCTGTTTTTT.

This chain links TRBV18 with TRBJ1-5; 7 bases agree with TRBD1. This CDR3 region has 15 residues. After removal of 4 bases from V and 6 bases from J, the junction contained 9 bases not matched to a gene. CDR1 is KGHSH, CDR2 LQKENI, per germline. This chain's CDR3 is CASSRATGSGQPQHF. The CDR3 DNA sequence: TGTGCCAGCTCACGCGCGACAGGGTCTGGTCAGCCCCAGCATTTT.

The CDR3 protein is CASSFRGSTEAFF. The CDR3 coding sequence is TGTGCCAGCAGTTTTCGGGGGAGCACTGAAGCTTTCTTT. The chain couples TRBV27 to TRBJ1-1, with D perhaps matching TRBD1 (5 bases). This CDR3 contains 13 residues. Germline V lookup: CDR1 MNHEY, CDR2 SMNVEV (reference sequence). V lost 3 bases to trimming and J lost 4 bases, with 9 bases between them.

The genes are TRBV2 and TRBJ1-6; D is unresolved. The V end was cut by 8 bases, the J end by 7 bases, with 6 bases between. Germline V gives CDR1 SNHLY, CDR2 FYNNEI. The CDR3 contains 11 residues. The CDR3 DNA reads as TGTGCCAGCGAGAGGAATTCACCCCTCCACTTT. Its translation: CASERNSPLHF.

The V and J genes are TRBV28 and TRBJ2-6; the D gene is possibly TRBD2 (5 bases). CDR1 MDHEN and CDR2 SYDVKM come from the germline V gene. V lost 7 bases and J 0 bases, leaving 19 bases between the germline ends. The CDR3 has 18 amino acids. The CDR3: CASIRRRFSASGANVLTF. CDR3 nucleotides: TGTGCCAGCATTCGAAGGAGGTTTAGCGCCTCTGGGGCCAACGTCCTGACTTTC.

This clone showed up just once. V gene TRBV30 combines with J gene TRBJ1-2; weak D call: TRBD1 (6 bases). Trimming shortened V by 3 bases and J by 7 bases, and 15 bases separated the two germline ends. Germline loops: CDR1 GTSNPN, CDR2 SVGIG (reference sequence). This CDR3 has 13 amino acids. This CDR3 is CAWSLGGATGYTF. The CDR3 nucleotides are TGTGCCTGGAGCTTGGGGGGGGCTACTGGCTACACCTTC.

V and J are TRBV7-2 and TRBJ1-3, with D perhaps TRBD1 (5 bases). Between the trimmed V and J ends, which lost 3 bases and 0 bases, there was a span of 9 bases. From germline, CDR1 is SGHTA and CDR2 FQGNSA. The CDR3 runs 15 residues. The CDR3: CASSLSGGSGNTIYF. CDR3 nucleotide sequence: TGTGCCAGCAGCTTGTCGGGGGGCTCTGGAAACACCATATATTTT.

The chain employs TRBV2 and TRBJ1-4, with D perhaps TRBD1 (5 bases). V lost 9 bases, J lost 1 base, and 9 bases lay in between. In germline, CDR1 is SNHLY, CDR2 FYNNEI. The CDR3 runs to 13 residues. The CDR3 sequence is CARVGGTNEKLFF. Written as DNA, the CDR3 is TGTGCCAGGGTGGGGGGAACTAATGAAAAACTGTTTTTT.

J is TRBJ1-1 and V is TRBV29-1; the D gene is possibly TRBD1 (5 bases). The CDR3 is made up of 14 amino acids. Trimming removed 6 bases at V and 1 base at J, with 15 bases between. Germline values: CDR1 SQVTM, CDR2 ANQGSEA. CDR3 protein: CSVGGGSGNTEAFF. The CDR3 nucleotides are TGCAGCGTCGGGGGGGGTTCAGGGAACACTGAAGCTTTCTTT.

In this sample, this clone turned up once. The chain couples TRBV27 to TRBJ2-6; D gene ambiguous. The V end lost 3 bases, the J end lost 0 bases, and 6 bases lay between the germline ends. The CDR3 runs 15 residues. CDR1 and CDR2 from the germline V gene are MNHEY and SMNVEV (reference sequence). The CDR3 here is CASSFEYSGANVLTF. CDR3 in DNA: TGTGCCAGCAGTTTCGAGTACTCTGGGGCCAACGTCCTGACTTTC.

This clone has a single count. This chain connects TRBV7-2 to TRBJ1-4, with D maybe TRBD1 (5 bases). V was cut by 5 bases and J by 3 bases, with 13 bases left in between. The CDR3 is 15 amino acids. Germline-derived CDR1 and CDR2 are SGHTA and FQGNSA. CDR3 loop: CASSPQGISNEKLFF. CDR3 in DNA: TGTGCCAGCAGCCCGCAGGGTATTTCTAATGAAAAACTGTTTTTT.

This clone has just one count. Germline and junction disagree at one end, which may indicate a read error. This chain links TRBV7-2 with TRBJ2-6; 10 nucleotides line up with TRBD2. The CDR3 is 18 amino acids. The germline gives CDR1 SGHTA, CDR2 FQGNSA. The CDR3 region has the DNA TGTGCCAGCACCTTAGGCGAGCGGGGGGGCCCTGGGGCCAACGTCCTGACTTTC. This sequence encodes CASTLGERGGPGANVLTF.

V gene TRBV25-1 combines with J gene TRBJ1-6; TRBD1 matches at 10 bases. Trimming took 1 base from V and 8 from J; bases not matched to a gene: 5. Germline values: CDR1 MGHDK, CDR2 SYGVNS. The CDR3 contains 16 residues. CDR3 DNA sequence: TGTGCCAGCAGTGAATTCGGACAGGGGGTTTATTCACCCCTCCACTTT. Translation: CASSEFGQGVYSPLHF.

Remarks on this clone: The same CDR3 also results from other DNA sequences found in this sample. The chain employs TRBV5-1 and TRBJ1-1; 9 bases match TRBD1. There are 14 residues in the CDR3. The junction had 5 bases not matched to a gene; V was cut back by 4 bases and J by 4 bases. Germline-derived CDR1 and CDR2 are SGHRS and YFSETQ. CDR3 DNA sequence: TGCGCCAGCAGCCTGGGACAGGGATCCACTGAAGCTTTCTTT. It codes for CASSLGQGSTEAFF. The variable domain in full, completed from reference TRBV5-1 and TRBJ1-1, reads KAGVTQTPRYLIKTRGQQVTLSCSPISGHRSVSWYQQTPGQGLQFLFEYFSETQRNKGNFPGRFSGRQFSNSRSEMNVSTLELGDSALYLCASSLGQGSTEAFFGQGTRLTVV.